The 20 T cell receptor beta chains below come from one sample, sequenced in a study of CD4 T cells in relation to SARS-CoV-2 and coronaviruses. Measured with immunoSEQ multiplex PCR; TCRdb has only the in-frame clones, and not every one. The sample lists approximately 64,000 clones; approximately 94% were seen once. Unexposed donor CD4+ T cells date from 2011-2018, before the COVID-19 pandemic. The specimen sequenced was naive CD4+ T cells from PBMCs. Subset indicated: naive CD4+ T cells isolated by negative enrichment. The receptors were gathered from a human donor in good health.

The chain couples TRBV28 to TRBJ1-2, with no clear D. This CDR3 region has 13 residues. The V end was cut by 6 bases, the J end by 4 bases, with 12 bases between. Germline lookup yields CDR1 MDHEN and CDR2 SYDVKM. In DNA form, the CDR3 reads TGTGCCAGCAGAAAACACGGAACCTATGGCTACACCTTC. Translation gives CASRKHGTYGYTF.

The chain has TRBV3-1 (or the pseudogene TRBV3-2) and TRBJ1-5; no firm D call. The germline V gene has CDR1 LGHDT and CDR2 YNNKEL (reference sequence). This CDR3 contains 14 residues. V was trimmed by 1 base and J by 4 bases, leaving 8 bases between them. CDR3 coding DNA: TGTGCCAGCAGCCAAGTGATGACTAATCAGCCCCAGCATTTT. This translates into CASSQVMTNQPQHF.

This chain links TRBV20-1 with TRBJ1-5, with D perhaps matching TRBD1 (5 bases). The V gene lost 3 bases and the J gene lost 1 base, with 16 bases spanning the gap. From germline, CDR1 is DFQATT and CDR2 SNEGSKA (reference sequence). CDR3 length equals 16 residues. CDR3 sequence: CSASRRGRESNQPQHF. The CDR3 DNA is TGCAGTGCTAGTAGGAGGGGCAGGGAAAGCAATCAGCCCCAGCATTTT.

This clone was recorded only once. The chain couples TRBV9 to TRBJ1-2, with a tentative D call TRBD1 (5 bases). The germline gives CDR1 SGDLS, CDR2 YYNGEE. The CDR3 sequence is 13 residues long. Trimming cost V 4 bases and J 5 bases, with 12 bases left between them. CDR3 DNA sequence: TGTGCCAGCAGCTACGAAGGGGATTATGGCTACACCTTC. Translated, it gives CASSYEGDYGYTF.

This clone was seen a few times. J is TRBJ2-1 and V is TRBV19; maybe TRBD2 (5 bases). CDR3 size: 17 residues. V lost 7 bases, J lost 0 bases, and 19 bases lay in between. In germline, CDR1 is LNHDA, CDR2 SQIVND (reference sequence). The CDR3 DNA sequence: TGTGCCAGTAACAACGGCAGGCTAACTAGCTCCTACAATGAGCAGTTCTTC. It codes for CASNNGRLTSSYNEQFF.

The chain combines TRBV28 with TRBJ1-1, with 8 bases matching TRBD1. The CDR3 covers 15 residues. The V gene end was trimmed by 6 bases and the J gene end by 5 bases; junction bases not matched to a gene: 11. Germline CDR1 is MDHEN and CDR2 is SYDVKM. This CDR3 is CASRPLDRAGTEAFF. The DNA for the CDR3 is TGTGCCAGCAGACCTCTGGACAGGGCGGGAACTGAAGCTTTCTTT.

This chain joins TRBV24-1 and TRBJ2-4, with a weak D call TRBD2 (6 bases). The CDR3 is 14 residues long. V lost 4 bases, J lost 1 base, and 7 bases lay in between. Germline CDR1 KGHDR, CDR2 SFDVKD. DNA of the CDR3: TGTGCCACCAGTGAGGGGAGGGCCAAAAACATTCAGTACTTC. Its translation is CATSEGRAKNIQYF.

The rearrangement uses TRBV24-1 and TRBJ2-1, with 7 positions matching TRBD2. V gave up 4 bases and J gave up 5 bases; unmatched junction bases: 10. The germline gives CDR1 KGHDR, CDR2 SFDVKD. This CDR3 is built from 16 residues. CDR3 amino acids: CATSDLSGTIDNEQFF. CDR3 sequence (DNA): TGTGCCACCAGTGACCTCTCCGGGACTATCGACAATGAGCAGTTCTTC.

The V and J genes are TRBV27 and TRBJ2-2; no clear D gene. CDR1 MNHEY and CDR2 SMNVEV come from the germline V gene (reference sequence). This CDR3 contains 14 residues. Trimming removed 1 base from V and 3 bases from J, with 6 bases in between. CDR3 protein: CASSLWGYTGELFF. For the CDR3, the DNA is TGTGCCAGCAGTTTATGGGGATACACCGGGGAGCTGTTTTTT.

This chain connects TRBV7-9 to TRBJ2-7; weak D call: TRBD1 (5 bases). Trimming cost V 3 bases and J 7 bases, with 16 bases left between them. Germline CDR1 is SEHNR and CDR2 is FQNEAQ (reference sequence). The length of the CDR3 is 14 residues. The CDR3 loop reads CASSFTRQPGEQYF. CDR3 bases: TGTGCCAGCAGCTTCACGCGACAGCCAGGGGAGCAGTACTTC.

This clone has only one observation. J is TRBJ1-3 and V is TRBV5-1; 7 bases agree with TRBD1. V trimming: 4 bases; J trimming: 3 bases; junction bases outside the gene matches: 4. The CDR3 covers 14 residues. The germline gives CDR1 SGHRS, CDR2 YFSETQ. CDR3 nucleotide sequence: TGCGCCAGCAGCCCCGACAGGGTTGGAAACACCATATATTTT. Its protein is CASSPDRVGNTIYF.

The rearrangement uses TRBV27 and TRBJ1-5; TRBD1 might be the D (6 bases). This CDR3 is 12 amino acids long. Germline V CDR1 and CDR2: MNHEY, SMNVEV (reference sequence). The V and J ends lost 0 bases and 10 bases respectively, with 7 bases between them. DNA of the CDR3: TGTGCCAGCAGTTTATCGACAGGACCCCAGCATTTT. Its translation: CASSLSTGPQHF.

The rearrangement links TRBV4-2 to TRBJ1-4, with D possibly TRBD1 on 5 matching bases. Trimming took 4 bases from V and 0 from J, leaving 9 bases between them. CDR1 is LGHNA and CDR2 is YNFKEQ in the germline V gene. CDR3 length: 15 residues. CDR3: CASSRQSATNEKLFF. In DNA form, the CDR3 reads TGTGCCAGCAGCCGACAGAGCGCAACTAATGAAAAACTGTTTTTT.

The rearrangement joins TRBV28 to TRBJ1-2; TRBD1 matches 9 bases. The CDR3 loop spans 13 amino acids. Looked up from germline, CDR1 is MDHEN and CDR2 is SYDVKM. V was pared by 6 bases and J by 6 bases, with 5 bases of the junction left unmatched. For the CDR3, the DNA is TGTGCCAGCAGGATACAGGGGGCCGATGGCTACACCTTC. This sequence encodes CASRIQGADGYTF.

With respect to this clone: Within the sample, other DNA sequences also encode this same CDR3. J is TRBJ1-1 and V is TRBV27; 10 bases fit TRBD1. V shed 6 bases, J shed 9 bases, and the junction held 19 bases outside the gene matches. The CDR3 runs 17 residues. CDR1 and CDR2 (germline): MNHEY, SMNVEV (reference sequence). The CDR3: CASRSNGLGQGGLKAFF. The CDR3 DNA reads TGTGCCAGCAGATCCAACGGCCTCGGACAGGGGGGTCTGAAAGCTTTCTTT.

This chain uses TRBV5-1 with TRBJ2-7; 9 bases align to TRBD1. This CDR3 has 12 residues. Germline CDR1 reads SGHRS; CDR2 reads YFSETQ. The junction had 5 bases not matched to a gene; V was cut back by 7 bases and J by 6 bases. CDR3 region: CASAGQGSEQYF. For the CDR3, the DNA is TGCGCCAGCGCGGGACAGGGTTCCGAGCAGTACTTC.

The rearrangement uses TRBV9 and TRBJ1-5; possibly TRBD1 for D (5 bases). The V gene's germline CDR1 is SGDLS and CDR2 YYNGEE. Deletions cut 4 bases from V and 5 bases from J, with 10 bases between. The CDR3 has 13 amino acids. Here the CDR3 reads CASSRDLYQPQHF. For the CDR3, the DNA is TGTGCCAGCAGCCGGGACCTTTATCAGCCCCAGCATTTT.

This sequence joins TRBV4-1 and TRBJ2-7, with D perhaps TRBD1 or TRBD2 (5 bases each). CDR3 size: 18 residues. Germline values: CDR1 MGHRA, CDR2 YSYEKL. V was cut by 1 base and J by 6 bases, with 25 bases left in between. The CDR3 DNA sequence: TGCGCCAGCAGCCAAGTACCCGGGACCCCGAAAGGCCGGGGCGAGCAGTACTTC. Its protein is CASSQVPGTPKGRGEQYF.

This clone has just one count. The chain carries TRBV19 and TRBJ1-1; D uncertain. Between the trimmed V and J ends, which lost 3 bases and 7 bases, there was a span of 9 bases. CDR1 is LNHDA, CDR2 SQIVND, per germline (reference sequence). The CDR3 loop spans 12 amino acids. CDR3 sequence: CASSMNMIEAFF. The CDR3 bases are TGTGCCAGTAGTATGAACATGATTGAAGCTTTCTTT.

This clone is a singleton in its sample. The gene calls are TRBV18 and TRBJ2-5; the D gene is possibly TRBD2 (5 bases). The V and J ends lost 6 bases and 3 bases respectively, with 14 bases between them. CDR1 is KGHSH and CDR2 is LQKENI in the germline V gene. The CDR3 contains 14 residues. CDR3 in DNA: TGTGCCAGCTCCGTACTAGAGACAAAAGAGACCCAGTACTTC. Protein: CASSVLETKETQYF.